This T cell receptor beta chain was sequenced during a study of T cell responses to AZD1222 COVID-19 vaccine. Sequenced by immunoSEQ multiplex PCR; TCRdb stores in-frame clones only, minus some. The table records around 83,000 clones, about 90% of them present only once. This clone came up a few times. The V gene lost 2 bases and the J gene lost 2 bases, with 1 base spanning the gap. This CDR3 is built from 12 residues. CDR1 and CDR2 from the germline V gene are MDHEN and SYDVKM. The genes are TRBV28 and TRBJ1-5; D is uncertain. The specimen comprised peripheral blood, sampled on day 0 of AZD1222 vaccination. The source is an adult in good health. The CDR3 region has the DNA TGTGCCAGCAGTTTAGGCAATCAGCCCCAGCATTTT. Protein product: CASSLGNQPQHF.